The text below deals with one T cell receptor beta chain. What it recognizes is unknown. Germline-derived CDR1 and CDR2 are SGHVS and FQNEAQ. CDR3 length: 13 residues. V was pared by 5 bases and J by 5 bases, with 12 bases between. The record originates from a study of T cell responses to AZD1222 COVID-19 vaccine. About the research overall: Analysis merged second doses at about 4 or about 12 weeks.

Profiled with immunoSEQ multiplex PCR; TCRdb holds only in-frame clones, not every one. This sample has over 120,000 clones, with 80% to 95% found just once. Whole-study findings and limits: Only after the peak T cell response were repertoires sampled. Clonal diversity was possibly underestimated, and white British individuals and females predominated among donors. The study found vaccine-associated CD4 TCRs spanning spike, dominant at 160-218 and 743-854.

The clonotype originates from an adult in good health. The specimen was peripheral blood, collected on day 0 of AZD1222 vaccination. This chain links TRBV7-8 with TRBJ1-2; tentative D call: TRBD1 (5 bases). CDR3 DNA: TGTGCCAGCAGCCGCGGGACCGCTTATGGCTACACCTTC. Translation: CASSRGTAYGYTF.